The present T cell receptor (beta chain) was sequenced within a study of shared T cell receptors in the human thymus. The repertoire was sequenced with immunoSEQ multiplex PCR; TCRdb's copy has only in-frame clones and lacks some. The table includes hundreds of thousands of clones, roughly 86% detected once. V gave up 5 bases and J gave up 0 bases, with 10 bases separating them. Germline CDR1 MGHDK, CDR2 SYGVNS. The CDR3 contains 15 residues. The data also belong to a second study, concerning human thymus T cells. That paper states: Healthy Finnish infants having corrective surgery for congenital heart defects served as donors. Resections obtained during corrective heart surgery supplied the thymus tissue. Thymic and blood repertoires appeared to display a bias in their usage of V and J genes. What related research reported was that thymic repertoires overlapped highly among unrelated individuals.

Sequenced sample: thymocytes. The TCR sequence derives from a boy under two years old with a congenital heart defect. V usage is TRBV25-1 and J usage is TRBJ1-4; D may be TRBD1 (5 bases). This CDR3 is CASSKPGATNEKLFF. In DNA, the CDR3 is TGTGCCAGCAGTAAACCGGGGGCAACTAATGAAAAACTGTTTTTT.